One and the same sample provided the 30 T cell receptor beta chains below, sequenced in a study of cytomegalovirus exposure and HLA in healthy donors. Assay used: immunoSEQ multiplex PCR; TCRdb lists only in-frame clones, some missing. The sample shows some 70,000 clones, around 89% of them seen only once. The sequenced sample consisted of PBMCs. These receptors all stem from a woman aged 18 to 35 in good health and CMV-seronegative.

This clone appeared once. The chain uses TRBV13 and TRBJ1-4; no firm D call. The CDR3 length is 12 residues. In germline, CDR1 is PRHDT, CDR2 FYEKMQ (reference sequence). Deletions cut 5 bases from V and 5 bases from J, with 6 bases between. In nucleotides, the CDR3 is TGTGCCAGCAGCGCCGGGAATGAAAAACTGTTTTTT. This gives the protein CASSAGNEKLFF.

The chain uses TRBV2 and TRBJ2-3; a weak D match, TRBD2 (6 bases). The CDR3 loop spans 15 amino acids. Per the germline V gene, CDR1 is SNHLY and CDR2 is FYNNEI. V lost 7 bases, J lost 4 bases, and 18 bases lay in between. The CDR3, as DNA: TGTGCCAGCACACCTCCGGGAGCTGGAGCAGATACGCAGTATTTT. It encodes CASTPPGAGADTQYF.

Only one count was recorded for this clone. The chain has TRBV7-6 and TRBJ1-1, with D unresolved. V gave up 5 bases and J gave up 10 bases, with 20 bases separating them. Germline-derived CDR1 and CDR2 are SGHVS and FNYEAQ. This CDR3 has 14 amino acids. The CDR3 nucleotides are TGTGCCAGCAGCCCAGTCTCGTCTGCCCCTGGAGCTTTCTTT. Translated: CASSPVSSAPGAFF.

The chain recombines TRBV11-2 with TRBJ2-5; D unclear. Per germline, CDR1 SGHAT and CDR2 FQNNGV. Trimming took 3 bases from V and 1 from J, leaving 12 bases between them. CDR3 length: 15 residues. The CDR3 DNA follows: TGTGCCAGCAGCTTCCCCCGTGGCCCCCAAGAGACCCAGTACTTC. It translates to CASSFPRGPQETQYF.

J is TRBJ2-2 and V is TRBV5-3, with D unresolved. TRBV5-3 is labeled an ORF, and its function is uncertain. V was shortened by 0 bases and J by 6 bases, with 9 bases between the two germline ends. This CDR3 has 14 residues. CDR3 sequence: CARSLVRKAGELFF. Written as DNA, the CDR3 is TGTGCCAGAAGCTTGGTCAGGAAGGCCGGGGAGCTGTTTTTT.

The DNA for the CDR3 is TGTGCCAGCAGCCAGACAGGGAACTATGGCTACACCTTC. It specifies CASSQTGNYGYTF. The genes are TRBV7-8 and TRBJ1-2; 7 nucleotides match TRBD1. CDR1 and CDR2 (germline): SGHVS, FQNEAQ. V lost 5 bases and J lost 2; bases outside the gene matches: 2. The CDR3 is 13 amino acids.

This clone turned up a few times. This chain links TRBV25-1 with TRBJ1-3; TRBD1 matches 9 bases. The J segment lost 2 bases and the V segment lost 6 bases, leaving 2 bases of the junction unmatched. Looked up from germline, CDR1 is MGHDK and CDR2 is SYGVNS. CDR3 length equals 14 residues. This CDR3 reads CASRDRGTGNTIYF. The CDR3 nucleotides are TGTGCCAGCAGGGACAGGGGAACTGGAAACACCATATATTTT.

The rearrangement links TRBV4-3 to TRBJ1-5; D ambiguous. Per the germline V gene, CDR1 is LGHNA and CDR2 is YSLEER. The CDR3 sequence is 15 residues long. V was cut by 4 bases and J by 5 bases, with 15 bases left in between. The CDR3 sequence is CASSPSAEGYQPQHF. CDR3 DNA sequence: TGCGCCAGCAGCCCCTCTGCTGAGGGTTATCAGCCCCAGCATTTT.

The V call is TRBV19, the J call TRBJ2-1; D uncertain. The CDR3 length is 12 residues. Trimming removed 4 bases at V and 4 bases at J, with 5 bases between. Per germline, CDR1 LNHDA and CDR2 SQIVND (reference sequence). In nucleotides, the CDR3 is TGTGCCAGTAGTAACCAGTACAATGAGCAGTTCTTC. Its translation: CASSNQYNEQFF.

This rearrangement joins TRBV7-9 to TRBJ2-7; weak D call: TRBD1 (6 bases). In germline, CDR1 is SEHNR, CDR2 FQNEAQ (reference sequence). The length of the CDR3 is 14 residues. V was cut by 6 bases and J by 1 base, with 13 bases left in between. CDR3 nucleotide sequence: TGTGCCAGCAGGAACTCCGGGACATCCTACGAGCAGTACTTC. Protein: CASRNSGTSYEQYF.

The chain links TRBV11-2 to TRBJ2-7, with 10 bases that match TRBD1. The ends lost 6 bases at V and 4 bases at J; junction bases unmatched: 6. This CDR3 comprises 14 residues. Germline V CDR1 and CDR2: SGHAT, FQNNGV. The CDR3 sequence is CASRGTGESYEQYF. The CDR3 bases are TGTGCCAGCAGGGGGACAGGGGAATCGTACGAGCAGTACTTC. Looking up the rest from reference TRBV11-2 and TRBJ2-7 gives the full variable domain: EAGVAQSPRYKIIEKRQSVAFWCNPISGHATLYWYQQILGQGPKLLIQFQNNGVVDDSQLPKDRFSAERLKGVDSTLKIQPAKLEDSAVYLCASRGTGESYEQYFGPGTRLTVT.

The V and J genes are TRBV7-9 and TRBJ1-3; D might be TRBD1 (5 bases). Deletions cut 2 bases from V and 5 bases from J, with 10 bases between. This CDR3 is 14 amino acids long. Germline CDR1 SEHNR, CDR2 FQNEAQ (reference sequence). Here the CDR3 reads CASSLQGERNTIYF. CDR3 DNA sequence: TGTGCCAGCAGCTTACAGGGTGAGAGAAACACCATATATTTT.

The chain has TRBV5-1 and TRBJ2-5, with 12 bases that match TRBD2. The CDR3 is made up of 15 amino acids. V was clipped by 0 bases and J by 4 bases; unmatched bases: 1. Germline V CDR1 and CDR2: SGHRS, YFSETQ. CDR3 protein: CASSLASGGGETQYF. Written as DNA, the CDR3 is TGCGCCAGCAGCTTGGCTAGCGGGGGGGGAGAGACCCAGTACTTC.

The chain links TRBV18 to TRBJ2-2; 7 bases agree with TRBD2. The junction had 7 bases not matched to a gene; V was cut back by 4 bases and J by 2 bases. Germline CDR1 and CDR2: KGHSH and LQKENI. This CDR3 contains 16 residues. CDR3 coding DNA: TGTGCCAGCTCACGTGTCCTAGCGGTTAACACCGGGGAGCTGTTTTTT. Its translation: CASSRVLAVNTGELFF.

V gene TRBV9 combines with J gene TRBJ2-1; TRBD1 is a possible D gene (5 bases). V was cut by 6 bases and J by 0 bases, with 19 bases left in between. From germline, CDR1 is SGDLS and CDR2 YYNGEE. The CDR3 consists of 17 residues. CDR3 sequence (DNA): TGTGCCAGCACCGATGGGATACAGGTAATCTCCTACAATGAGCAGTTCTTC. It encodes CASTDGIQVISYNEQFF.

CDR3 sequence: CASSPKGQNYGYTF. CDR3 nucleotide sequence: TGTGCCAGCTCCCCAAAGGGACAGAACTATGGCTACACCTTC. This chain joins TRBV18 and TRBJ1-2, with 7 nucleotides matching TRBD1. This CDR3 region has 14 residues. Germline V gene lookup returns CDR1 KGHSH and CDR2 LQKENI. V gave up 6 bases and J gave up 2 bases; unmatched junction bases: 6.

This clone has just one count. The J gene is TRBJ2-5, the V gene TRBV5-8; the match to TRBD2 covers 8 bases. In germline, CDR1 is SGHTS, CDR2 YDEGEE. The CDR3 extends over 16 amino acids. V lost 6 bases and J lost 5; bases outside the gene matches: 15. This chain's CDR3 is CASTRIGAGAGETQYF. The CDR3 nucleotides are TGTGCCAGCACTAGAATTGGAGCGGGGGCTGGGGAGACCCAGTACTTC. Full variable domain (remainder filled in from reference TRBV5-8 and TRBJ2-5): EAGVTQSPTHLIKTRGQQATLRCSPISGHTSVYWYQQALGLGLQFLLWYDEGEERNRGNFPPRFSGRQFPNYSSELNVNALELEDSALYLCASTRIGAGAGETQYFGPGTRLLVL.

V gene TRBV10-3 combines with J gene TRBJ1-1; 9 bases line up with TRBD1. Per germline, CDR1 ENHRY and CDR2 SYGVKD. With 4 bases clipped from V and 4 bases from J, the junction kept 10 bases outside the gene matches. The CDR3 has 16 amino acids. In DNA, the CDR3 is TGTGCCATCAGTGCCCCCGGGGACAGGGTGGGCACTGAAGCTTTCTTT. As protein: CAISAPGDRVGTEAFF.

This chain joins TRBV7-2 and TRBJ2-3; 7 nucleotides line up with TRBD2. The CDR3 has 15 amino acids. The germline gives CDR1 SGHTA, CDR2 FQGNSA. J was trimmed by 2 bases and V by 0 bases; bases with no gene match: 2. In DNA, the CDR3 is TGTGCCAGCAGCTTAGCGGGAGGGCCCACAGATACGCAGTATTTT. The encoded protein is CASSLAGGPTDTQYF.

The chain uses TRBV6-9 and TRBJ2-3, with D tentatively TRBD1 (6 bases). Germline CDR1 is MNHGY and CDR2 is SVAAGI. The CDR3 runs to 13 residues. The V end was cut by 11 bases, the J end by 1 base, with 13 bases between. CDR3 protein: CAGLWGRTDTQYF. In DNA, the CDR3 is TGTGCCGGACTCTGGGGGCGCACAGATACGCAGTATTTT.

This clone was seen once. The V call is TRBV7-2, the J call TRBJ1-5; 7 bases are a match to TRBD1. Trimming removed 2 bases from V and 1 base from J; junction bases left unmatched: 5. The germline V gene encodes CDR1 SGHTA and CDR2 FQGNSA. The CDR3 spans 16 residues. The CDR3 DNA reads TGTGCCAGCAGCTTAAAGGGGGCTGGGAGCAATCAGCCCCAGCATTTT. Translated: CASSLKGAGSNQPQHF.

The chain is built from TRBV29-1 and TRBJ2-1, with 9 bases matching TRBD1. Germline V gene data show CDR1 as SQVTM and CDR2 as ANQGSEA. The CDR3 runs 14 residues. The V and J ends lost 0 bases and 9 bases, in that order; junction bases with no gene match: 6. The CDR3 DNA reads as TGCAGCGTTGAAGATGAAGGGGACAGGGCTGAGCAGTTCTTC. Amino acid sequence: CSVEDEGDRAEQFF.

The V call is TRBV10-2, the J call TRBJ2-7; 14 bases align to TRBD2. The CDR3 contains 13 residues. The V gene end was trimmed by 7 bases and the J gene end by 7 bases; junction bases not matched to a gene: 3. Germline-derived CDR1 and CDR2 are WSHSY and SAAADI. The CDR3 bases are TGCGCCAGCAAGACTAGCGGGAGGGATGAGCAGTACTTC. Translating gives CASKTSGRDEQYF.

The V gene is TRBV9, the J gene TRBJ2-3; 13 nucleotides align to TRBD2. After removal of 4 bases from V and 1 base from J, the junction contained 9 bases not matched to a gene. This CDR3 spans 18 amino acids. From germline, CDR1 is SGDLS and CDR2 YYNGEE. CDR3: CASSPTSGRALRTDTQYF. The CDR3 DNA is TGTGCCAGCAGCCCTACTAGCGGGAGGGCCCTCCGCACAGATACGCAGTATTTT. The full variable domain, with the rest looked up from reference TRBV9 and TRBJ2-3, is DSGVTQTPKHLITATGQRVTLRCSPRSGDLSVYWYQQSLDQGLQFLIQYYNGEERAKGNILERFSAQQFPDLHSELNLSSLELGDSALYFCASSPTSGRALRTDTQYFGPGTRLTVL.

CDR3 DNA sequence: TGTGCCAGCGCTGGGCAGGGGAATAGTCAGCCCCAGCATTTT. It encodes CASAGQGNSQPQHF. The chain combines TRBV27 with TRBJ1-5, with a weak D call TRBD1 (6 bases). Germline V gene lookup returns CDR1 MNHEY and CDR2 SMNVEV (reference sequence). The CDR3 is made up of 14 amino acids. With 8 bases removed from V and 6 bases from J, the gap between germline ends came to 17 bases.

In DNA form, the CDR3 reads TGTGCCAGCAGTCGTAGCGGGAGCCTAGAGACCCAGTACTTC. It codes for CASSRSGSLETQYF. The rearrangement uses TRBV27 and TRBJ2-5; 9 nucleotides agree with TRBD2. V shed 5 bases and J 4 bases; nucleotides not matched to a gene: 5. The CDR3 sequence is 14 residues long. Germline V gene lookup returns CDR1 MNHEY and CDR2 SMNVEV (reference sequence).

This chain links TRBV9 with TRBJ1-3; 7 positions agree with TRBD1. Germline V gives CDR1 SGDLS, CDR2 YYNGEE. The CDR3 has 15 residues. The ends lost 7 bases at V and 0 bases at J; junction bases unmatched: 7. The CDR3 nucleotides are TGTGCCAGCTCACAGGGGCCTTTCTCTGGAAACACCATATATTTT. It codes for CASSQGPFSGNTIYF.

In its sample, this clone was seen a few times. CDR3 sequence reads: CASSQIDLVVYNEQFF. The CDR3, as DNA: TGCGCCAGCAGCCAAATCGACCTAGTGGTCTACAATGAGCAGTTCTTC. This chain joins TRBV4-1 and TRBJ2-1; D gene ambiguous. Deletions cut 2 bases from V and 3 bases from J, with 14 bases between. There are 16 residues in the CDR3. Germline assignment: CDR1 MGHRA and CDR2 YSYEKL.

The DNA for the CDR3 is TGTGCCAGCAGCCAGGCCTACGAGCAGTACTTC. Its protein product is CASSQAYEQYF. The chain carries TRBV11-2 and TRBJ2-7; D uncertain. V was trimmed by 5 bases and J by 2 bases, leaving 4 bases between them. CDR1 and CDR2 from the germline V gene are SGHAT and FQNNGV. This CDR3 spans 11 amino acids. Looking up the rest from reference TRBV11-2 and TRBJ2-7 gives the full variable domain: EAGVAQSPRYKIIEKRQSVAFWCNPISGHATLYWYQQILGQGPKLLIQFQNNGVVDDSQLPKDRFSAERLKGVDSTLKIQPAKLEDSAVYLCASSQAYEQYFGPGTRLTVT.

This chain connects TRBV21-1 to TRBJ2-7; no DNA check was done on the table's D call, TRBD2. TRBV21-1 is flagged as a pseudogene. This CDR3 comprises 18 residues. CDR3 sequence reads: CASSKARKSGRAGYEQYF. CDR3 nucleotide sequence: TGTGCCAGCAGCAAAGCAAGGAAAAGCGGGAGGGCGGGTTACGAGCAGTACTTC.